This TCR beta chain was captured in a study of identical twins. General study findings and limits: Twin pairs' shared out-of-frame alpha sequences were enriched in low generation probability.

TCRdb itself ran the 5' RACE reads through MiXCR, one entry per CDR3 protein. The sample includes around 1.7 million distinct CDR3 sequences, 32% of them seen just once. Of note for this clonotype: Antigen unknown.

CDR1 and CDR2 from the germline V gene are MNHNS and SASEGT. The CDR3 extends over 15 amino acids. Deletions cut 0 bases from V and 3 bases from J, with 11 bases between. The chain recombines TRBV6-1 with TRBJ1-1; maybe TRBD1 (5 bases). Sequenced input: cord blood. The clonotype originates from a newborn girl in good health. CDR3 loop: CASSEAGGIDTEAFF. In DNA form, the CDR3 reads TGTGCCAGCAGTGAAGCCGGGGGGATAGACACTGAAGCTTTCTTT.